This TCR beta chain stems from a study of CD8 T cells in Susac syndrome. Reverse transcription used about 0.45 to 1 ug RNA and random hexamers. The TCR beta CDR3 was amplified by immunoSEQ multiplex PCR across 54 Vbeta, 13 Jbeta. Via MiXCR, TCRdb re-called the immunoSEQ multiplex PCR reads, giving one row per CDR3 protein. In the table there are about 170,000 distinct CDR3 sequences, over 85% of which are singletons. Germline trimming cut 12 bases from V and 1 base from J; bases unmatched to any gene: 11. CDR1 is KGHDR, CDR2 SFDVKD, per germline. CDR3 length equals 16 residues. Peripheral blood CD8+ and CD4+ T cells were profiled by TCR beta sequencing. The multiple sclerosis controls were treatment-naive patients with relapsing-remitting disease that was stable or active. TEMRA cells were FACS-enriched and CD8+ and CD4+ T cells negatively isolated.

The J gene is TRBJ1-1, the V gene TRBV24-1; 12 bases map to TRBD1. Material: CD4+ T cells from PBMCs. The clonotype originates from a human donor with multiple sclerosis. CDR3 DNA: TGTGCCCCTCCCCAGGGACAGGGGGCCGAGAACACTGAAGCTTTCTTT. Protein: CAPPQGQGAENTEAFF.